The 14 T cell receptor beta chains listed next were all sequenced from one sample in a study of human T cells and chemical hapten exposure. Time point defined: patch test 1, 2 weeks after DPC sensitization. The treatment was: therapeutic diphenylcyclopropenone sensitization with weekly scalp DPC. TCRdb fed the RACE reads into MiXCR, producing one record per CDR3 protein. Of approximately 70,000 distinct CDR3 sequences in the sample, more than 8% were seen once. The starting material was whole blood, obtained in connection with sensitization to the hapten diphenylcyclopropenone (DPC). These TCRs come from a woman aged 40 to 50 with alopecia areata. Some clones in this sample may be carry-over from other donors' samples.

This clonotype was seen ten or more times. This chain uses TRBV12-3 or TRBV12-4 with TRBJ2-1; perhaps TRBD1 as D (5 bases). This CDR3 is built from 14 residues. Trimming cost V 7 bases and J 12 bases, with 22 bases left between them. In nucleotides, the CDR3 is TGTGCCAGCACCTTGACAGCACACCGAATGAGGCAGTTCTTC. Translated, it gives CASTLTAHRMRQFF.

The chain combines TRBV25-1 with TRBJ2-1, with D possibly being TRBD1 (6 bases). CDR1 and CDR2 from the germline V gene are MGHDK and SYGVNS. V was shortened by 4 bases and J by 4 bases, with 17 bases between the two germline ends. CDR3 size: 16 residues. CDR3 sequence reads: CASSGQYRVGYNEQFF. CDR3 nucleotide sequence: TGTGCCAGCAGTGGGCAATACAGGGTTGGGTACAATGAGCAGTTCTTC.

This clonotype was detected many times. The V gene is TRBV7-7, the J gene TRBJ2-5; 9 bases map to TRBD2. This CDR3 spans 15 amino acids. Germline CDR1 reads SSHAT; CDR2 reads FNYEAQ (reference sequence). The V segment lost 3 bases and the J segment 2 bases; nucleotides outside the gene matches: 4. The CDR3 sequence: CASSFSGGLQETQYF. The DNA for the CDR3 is TGTGCCAGCAGCTTTAGCGGGGGCTTACAAGAGACCCAGTACTTC.

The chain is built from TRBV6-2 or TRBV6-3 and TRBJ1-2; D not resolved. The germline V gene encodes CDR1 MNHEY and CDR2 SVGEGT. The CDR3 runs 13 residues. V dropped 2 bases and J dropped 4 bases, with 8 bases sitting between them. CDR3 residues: CASSYAQIYGYTF. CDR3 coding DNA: TGTGCCAGCAGTTACGCACAGATCTATGGCTACACCTTC.

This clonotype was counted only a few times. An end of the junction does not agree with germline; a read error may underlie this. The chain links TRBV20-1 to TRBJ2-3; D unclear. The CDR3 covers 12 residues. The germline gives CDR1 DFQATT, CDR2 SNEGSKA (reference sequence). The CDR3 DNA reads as TGCAGTGCTAGAGTCAGCACATATACGCAGTATTTT. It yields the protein CSARVSTYTQYF.

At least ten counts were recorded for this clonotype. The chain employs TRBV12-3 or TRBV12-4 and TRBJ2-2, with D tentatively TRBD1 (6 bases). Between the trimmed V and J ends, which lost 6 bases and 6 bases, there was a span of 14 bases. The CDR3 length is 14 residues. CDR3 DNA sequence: TGTGCCAGCAGCCCAACAGGGTCCGCCGGGGAGCTGTTTTTT. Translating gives CASSPTGSAGELFF.

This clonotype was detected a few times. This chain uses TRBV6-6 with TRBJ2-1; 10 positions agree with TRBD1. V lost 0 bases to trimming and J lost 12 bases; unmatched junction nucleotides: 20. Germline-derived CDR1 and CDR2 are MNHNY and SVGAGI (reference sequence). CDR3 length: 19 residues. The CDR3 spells CASSYSGRLMRQGAEGQFF. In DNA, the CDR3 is TGTGCCAGCAGTTACTCGGGGAGGCTTATGAGACAGGGGGCGGAGGGGCAGTTCTTC.

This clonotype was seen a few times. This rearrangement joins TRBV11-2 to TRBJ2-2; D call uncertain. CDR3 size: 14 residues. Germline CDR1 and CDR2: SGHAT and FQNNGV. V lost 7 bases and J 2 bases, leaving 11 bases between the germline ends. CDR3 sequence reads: CASTAQRNTGELFF. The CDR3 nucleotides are TGTGCCAGCACCGCCCAAAGAAACACCGGGGAGCTGTTTTTT. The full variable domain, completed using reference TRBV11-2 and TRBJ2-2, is EAGVAQSPRYKIIEKRQSVAFWCNPISGHATLYWYQQILGQGPKLLIQFQNNGVVDDSQLPKDRFSAERLKGVDSTLKIQPAKLEDSAVYLCASTAQRNTGELFFGEGSRLTVL.

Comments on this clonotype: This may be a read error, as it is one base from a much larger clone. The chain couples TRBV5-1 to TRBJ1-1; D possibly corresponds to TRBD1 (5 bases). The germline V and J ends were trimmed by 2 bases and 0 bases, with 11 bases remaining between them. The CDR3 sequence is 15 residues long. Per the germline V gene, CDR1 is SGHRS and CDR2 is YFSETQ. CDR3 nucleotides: TGCGCCAGCAGCTTCAGAGGGGTCCTGAACACTGAAGCTTTCTTT. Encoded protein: CASSFRGVLNTEAFF.

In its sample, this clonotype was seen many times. This CDR3 is CASSGAIRGRGEKLFF. DNA for the CDR3: TGTGCCAGCAGCGGAGCCATCAGGGGGCGAGGTGAAAAACTGTTTTTT. The chain links TRBV9 to TRBJ1-4, with 8 nucleotides matching TRBD1. Trimming removed 3 bases from V and 7 bases from J; junction bases left unmatched: 11. The CDR3 spans 16 residues. The germline CDR1 and CDR2 sequences are SGDLS and YYNGEE.

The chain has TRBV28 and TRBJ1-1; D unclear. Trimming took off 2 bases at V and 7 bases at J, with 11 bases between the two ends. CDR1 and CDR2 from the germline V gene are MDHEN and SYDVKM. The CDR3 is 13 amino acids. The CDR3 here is CASSLRLGLEAFF. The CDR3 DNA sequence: TGTGCCAGCAGTTTACGACTCGGGCTTGAAGCTTTCTTT.

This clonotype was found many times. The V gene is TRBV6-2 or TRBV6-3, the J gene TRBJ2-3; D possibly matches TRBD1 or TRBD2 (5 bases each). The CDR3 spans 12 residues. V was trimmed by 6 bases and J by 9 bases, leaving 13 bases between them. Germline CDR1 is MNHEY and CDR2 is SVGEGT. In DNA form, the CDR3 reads TGTGCCAGCAGGCTCCTGGGACGCACGCAGTATTTT. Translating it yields CASRLLGRTQYF.

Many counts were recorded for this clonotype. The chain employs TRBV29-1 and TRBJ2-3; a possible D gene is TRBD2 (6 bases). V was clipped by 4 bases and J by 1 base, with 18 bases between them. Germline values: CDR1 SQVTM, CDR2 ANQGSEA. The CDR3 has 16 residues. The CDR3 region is CSVAGLGGTGTDTQYF. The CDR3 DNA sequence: TGCAGCGTTGCAGGGTTGGGGGGAACCGGCACAGATACGCAGTATTTT.

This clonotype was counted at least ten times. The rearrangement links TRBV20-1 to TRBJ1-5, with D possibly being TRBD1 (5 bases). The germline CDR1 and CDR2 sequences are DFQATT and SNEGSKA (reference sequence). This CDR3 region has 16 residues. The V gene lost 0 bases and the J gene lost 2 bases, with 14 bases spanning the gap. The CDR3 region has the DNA TGCAGTGCTAGAGATCCTTCGGGGGGGGGCAATCAGCCCCAGCATTTT. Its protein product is CSARDPSGGGNQPQHF.